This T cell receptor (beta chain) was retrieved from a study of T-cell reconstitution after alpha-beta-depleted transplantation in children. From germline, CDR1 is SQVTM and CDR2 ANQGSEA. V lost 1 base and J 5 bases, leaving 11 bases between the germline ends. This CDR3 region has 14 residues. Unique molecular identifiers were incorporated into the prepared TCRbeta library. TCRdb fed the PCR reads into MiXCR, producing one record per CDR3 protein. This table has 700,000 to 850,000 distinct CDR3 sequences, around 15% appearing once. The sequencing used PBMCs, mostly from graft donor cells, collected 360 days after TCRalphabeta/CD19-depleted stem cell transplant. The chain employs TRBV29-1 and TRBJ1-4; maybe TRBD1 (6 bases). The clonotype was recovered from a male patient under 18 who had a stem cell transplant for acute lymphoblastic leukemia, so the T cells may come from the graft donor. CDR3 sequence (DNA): TGCAGCGTTGAAGCCTGGGGGCAAAATGAAAAACTGTTTTTT. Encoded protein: CSVEAWGQNEKLFF.